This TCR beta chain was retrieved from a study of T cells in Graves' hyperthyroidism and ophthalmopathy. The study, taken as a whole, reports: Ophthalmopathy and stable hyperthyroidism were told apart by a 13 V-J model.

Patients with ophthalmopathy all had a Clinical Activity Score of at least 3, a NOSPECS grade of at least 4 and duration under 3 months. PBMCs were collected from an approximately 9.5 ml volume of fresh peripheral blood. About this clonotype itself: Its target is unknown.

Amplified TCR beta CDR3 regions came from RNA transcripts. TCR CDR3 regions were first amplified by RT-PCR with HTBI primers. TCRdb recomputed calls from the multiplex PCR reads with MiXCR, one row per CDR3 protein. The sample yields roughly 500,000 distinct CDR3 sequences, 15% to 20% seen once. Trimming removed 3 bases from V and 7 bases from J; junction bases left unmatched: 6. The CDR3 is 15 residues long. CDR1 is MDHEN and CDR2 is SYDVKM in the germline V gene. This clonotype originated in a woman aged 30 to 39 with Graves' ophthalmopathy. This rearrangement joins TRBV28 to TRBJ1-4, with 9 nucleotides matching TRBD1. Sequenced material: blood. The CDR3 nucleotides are TGTGCCAGCAGTTTCATGGACAGGGGAAGTGAAAAACTGTTTTTT. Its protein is CASSFMDRGSEKLFF.